This TCR beta chain was observed in a study of CD8+ T cells in alopecia areata. Trimming left V 6 bases short and J 5 bases short, with 13 bases between. This CDR3 is built from 12 residues. CDR1 and CDR2 from the germline V gene are SQVTM and ANQGSEA. RNA extraction was followed by reverse transcription into cDNA, which acted as the sequencing template. Sequenced by immunoSEQ multiplex PCR; TCRdb stores in-frame clones only, minus some. The sample includes 160,000 or so clones, 45% to 55% of them seen just once. This clonotype was obtained from a human donor with alopecia areata. Sequenced here: CD8+ T cells sorted from blood, sampled at week 0. The genes are TRBV29-1 and TRBJ1-1; possible D gene TRBD1, 5 bases. The CDR3: CSVPVGGTEAFF. Written as DNA, the CDR3 is TGCAGCGTCCCTGTCGGGGGGACTGAAGCTTTCTTT.